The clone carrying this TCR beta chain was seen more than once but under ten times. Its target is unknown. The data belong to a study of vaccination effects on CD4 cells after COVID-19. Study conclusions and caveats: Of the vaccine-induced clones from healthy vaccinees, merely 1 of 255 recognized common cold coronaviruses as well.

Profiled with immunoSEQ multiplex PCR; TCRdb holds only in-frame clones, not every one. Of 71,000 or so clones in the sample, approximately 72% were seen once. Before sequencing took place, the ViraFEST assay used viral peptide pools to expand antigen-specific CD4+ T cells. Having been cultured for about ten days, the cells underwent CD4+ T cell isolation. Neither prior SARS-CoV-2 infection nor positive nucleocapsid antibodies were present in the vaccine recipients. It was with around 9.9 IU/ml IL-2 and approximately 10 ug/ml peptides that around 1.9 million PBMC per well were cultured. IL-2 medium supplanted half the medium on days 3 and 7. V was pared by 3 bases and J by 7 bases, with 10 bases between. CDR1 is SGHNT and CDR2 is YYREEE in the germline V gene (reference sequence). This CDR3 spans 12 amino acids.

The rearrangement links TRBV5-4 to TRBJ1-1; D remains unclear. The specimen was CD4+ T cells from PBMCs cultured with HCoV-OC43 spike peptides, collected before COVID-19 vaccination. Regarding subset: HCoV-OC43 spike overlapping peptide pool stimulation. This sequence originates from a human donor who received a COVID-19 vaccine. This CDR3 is CASSSQFSEAFF. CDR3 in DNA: TGTGCCAGCAGCTCCCAGTTCAGTGAAGCTTTCTTT.